This T cell receptor (beta chain) was retrieved from a study of blood T cell repertoires in COVID-19. Only in-frame clones appear in the TCRdb table, and some are missing; sequencing was by immunoSEQ multiplex PCR. Of 200,000 to 250,000 clones in the sample, around 90% were seen once. This TCR came from a man between 25 and 39 years old who had recovered from COVID-19. The sequenced sample was PBMCs or T cells enriched from blood (not recorded which).

CDR3: CASSQEGVYEQYF. The CDR3 DNA reads as TGCGCCAGCAGCCAAGAGGGCGTCTACGAGCAGTACTTC. The chain has TRBV4-1 and TRBJ2-7; D unclear. The ends were cut back, 0 bases at V and 3 bases at J, with 6 bases in the middle. The germline CDR1 and CDR2 sequences are MGHRA and YSYEKL. This CDR3 spans 13 amino acids.